Listed below are T cell receptor beta chains from one sample, sequenced in a study of blood T cells in healthy people across ages. TCRdb itself ran the 5' RACE reads through MiXCR, one entry per CDR3 protein. This repertoire shows some 920,000 distinct CDR3 sequences, around 54% found once; its top ten account for 20% to 25%. Sequenced material: blood. The receptors here all came from a woman aged 60 to 75 in good health. CDR3s leave out the opening cysteine and the closing phenylalanine or tryptophan. The order of the fields is V gene, J gene, clone size, CDR3 protein. Only some rows state a clone size, as once, few, many or a class for expanded clones.

v_call: TRBV7-6
j_call: TRBJ2-1
clone_size: .
cdr3_aa: ASSLRTSVNNEQF

v_call: TRBV10-2
j_call: TRBJ1-6
clone_size: .
cdr3_aa: ASSEGQQLNSPLH

v_call: TRBV20-1
j_call: TRBJ1-2
clone_size: .
cdr3_aa: SARLGGNGYT

v_call: TRBV7-2
j_call: TRBJ1-1
clone_size: .
cdr3_aa: ASSLEGMDTEAF

v_call: TRBV4-1
j_call: TRBJ2-3
clone_size: .
cdr3_aa: ASSQDRPDTQY

v_call: TRBV20-1
j_call: TRBJ2-1
clone_size: .
cdr3_aa: SARGELAGGYNEQF

v_call: TRBV4-1
j_call: TRBJ2-1
clone_size: few
cdr3_aa: ASSQAWVNNEQF

v_call: TRBV4-2
j_call: .
clone_size: .
cdr3_aa: ASSQDASYNEQY

v_call: TRBV5-1
j_call: TRBJ2-3
clone_size: many
cdr3_aa: ASSSPGGLAGVDTQY

v_call: TRBV5-1
j_call: TRBJ2-1
clone_size: .
cdr3_aa: ASSLRTSAANSYNEQF

v_call: TRBV10-2
j_call: TRBJ1-5
clone_size: .
cdr3_aa: ASSEHHILSSNQPQH

v_call: TRBV6-5
j_call: TRBJ2-3
clone_size: .
cdr3_aa: ASSYGYTDTQY

v_call: TRBV7-2
j_call: TRBJ1-6
clone_size: .
cdr3_aa: ASSFTGLYNSPLH

v_call: TRBV20-1
j_call: TRBJ2-4
clone_size: .
cdr3_aa: SARSNIQY

v_call: TRBV6-1
j_call: TRBJ1-2
clone_size: .
cdr3_aa: ASSAFPSAGRGGYT

v_call: TRBV7-9
j_call: TRBJ1-2
clone_size: many
cdr3_aa: ASSSGGGRGPDGYT

v_call: TRBV7-8
j_call: TRBJ2-7
clone_size: .
cdr3_aa: ASSLAFDGRYEQY

v_call: TRBV2
j_call: TRBJ2-3
clone_size: .
cdr3_aa: ASSVGVGWSGTDTQY

v_call: TRBV2
j_call: .
clone_size: .
cdr3_aa: ASNRLARYEQY

v_call: TRBV12-3/TRBV12-4
j_call: TRBJ2-4
clone_size: .
cdr3_aa: ASTSWESRAIQY

v_call: TRBV11-2
j_call: TRBJ1-5
clone_size: .
cdr3_aa: ASSGESQH

v_call: TRBV20-1
j_call: TRBJ2-3
clone_size: few
cdr3_aa: SARRPGASTDTQY

v_call: TRBV20-1
j_call: TRBJ2-7
clone_size: .
cdr3_aa: SAREFYGTGGIDEQY